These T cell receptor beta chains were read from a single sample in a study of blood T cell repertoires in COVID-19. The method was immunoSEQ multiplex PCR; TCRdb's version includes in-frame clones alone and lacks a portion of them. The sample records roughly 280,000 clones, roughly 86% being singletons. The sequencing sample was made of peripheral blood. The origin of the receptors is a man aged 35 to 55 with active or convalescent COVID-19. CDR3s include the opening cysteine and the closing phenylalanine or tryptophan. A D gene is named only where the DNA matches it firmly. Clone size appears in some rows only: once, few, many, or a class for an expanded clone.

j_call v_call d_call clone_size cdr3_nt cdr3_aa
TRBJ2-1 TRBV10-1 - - TGCGCCAGCAGGGGGACTATCACAGGGGAGCAGTTCTTC CASRGTITGEQFF
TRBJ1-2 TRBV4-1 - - TGCGCCAGCAGCCGCACCTCGCGGGACCTCCTGTCGGGTGGCTACACCTTC CASSRTSRDLLSGGYTF
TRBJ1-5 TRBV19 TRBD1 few TGTGCCAGTAGTGTTGGGACAGGGGAGCAGCCCCAGCATTTT CASSVGTGEQPQHF
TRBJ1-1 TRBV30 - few TGTGCCTGGAGTTGGCAGGAGAACACTGAAGCTTTCTTT CAWSWQENTEAFF
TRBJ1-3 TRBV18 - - TGTGCCAGCTCCCGGGAGGTCCCGGGGGAAAACACCATATATTTT CASSREVPGENTIYF
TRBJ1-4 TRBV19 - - TGTGCCAGCAACTACGGTGCAACTAATGAAAAACTGTTTTTT CASNYGATNEKLFF
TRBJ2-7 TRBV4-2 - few TGTGCCAGCAGCCAGGAGACAGGAACGGGCGAGCAGTACTTC CASSQETGTGEQYF
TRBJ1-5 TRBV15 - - TGTGCCACCAGCTCCCGCCTACAACCTGGGCGTAACCAGCCCCAGCATTTT CATSSRLQPGRNQPQHF
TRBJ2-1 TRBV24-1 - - TGTGCCACCAGTGATTTGCAGGGCGGTGAGCAGTTCTTC CATSDLQGGEQFF
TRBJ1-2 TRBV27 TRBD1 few TGTGCCAGCAGTCCCGGGACAGGGGTAGGTGGCTACACCTTC CASSPGTGVGGYTF
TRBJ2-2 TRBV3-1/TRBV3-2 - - TGTGCCAGCAGCCTGCAAACAGGGCTCACCGGGGAGCTGTTTTTT CASSLQTGLTGELFF